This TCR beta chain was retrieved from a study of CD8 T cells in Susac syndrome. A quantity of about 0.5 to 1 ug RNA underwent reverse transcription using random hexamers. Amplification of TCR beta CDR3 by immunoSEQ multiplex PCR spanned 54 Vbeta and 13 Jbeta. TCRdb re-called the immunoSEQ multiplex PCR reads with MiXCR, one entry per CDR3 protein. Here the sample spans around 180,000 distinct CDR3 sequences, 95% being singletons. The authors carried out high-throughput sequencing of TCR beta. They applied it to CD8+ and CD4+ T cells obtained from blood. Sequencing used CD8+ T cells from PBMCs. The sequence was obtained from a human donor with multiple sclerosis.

The DNA for the CDR3 is TGCAGCGTTGAGGACAGGGGGTACGAGACCCAGTACTTC. This codes for CSVEDRGYETQYF. The chain uses TRBV29-1 and TRBJ2-5, with 10 bases that match TRBD1. This CDR3 spans 13 amino acids. The V and J ends lost 3 bases and 5 bases, in that order; junction bases with no gene match: 3. Germline V CDR1 and CDR2: SQVTM, ANQGSEA.